This T cell receptor (beta chain) was profiled in a study of shared clonotypes between healthy human individuals. TCRdb keeps only in-frame clones here, not all; method: immunoSEQ multiplex PCR. Of some 690,000 clones in the sample, 90% were seen once. CDR3 length equals 18 residues. CDR1 and CDR2 (germline): MGHRA, YSYEKL. With 0 bases removed from V and 2 bases from J, the gap between germline ends came to 20 bases. The receptor comes from a man aged 18 to 30 in good health. Some clones in this sample may be carry-over from other donors' samples. Specimen: memory CD8+ T cells from PBMCs. Subset specified: CD45RO+ cells pooled with CCR7-negative TemRA cells. The chain employs TRBV4-1 and TRBJ2-7; D perhaps matches TRBD2 (5 bases). CDR3: CASSQDYPGPRRAYEQYF. DNA of the CDR3: TGCGCCAGCAGCCAAGATTATCCGGGCCCCCGGCGGGCCTACGAGCAGTACTTC.